The present T cell receptor (beta chain) was sequenced within a study of blood T cells in healthy people across ages. The overall study: Every two T cells gave about one barcoded beta molecule via template switching.

A J-beta primer mix and a sample-barcoded 5' primer were used in a second PCR of about 7 to 12 cycles. Through a template-switch adaptor with 12 random nucleotides, each cDNA molecule received a tag. Every individual sample yielded 2.5 million or more paired-end reads (each containing CDR3). TCRdb ran MiXCR on the 5' RACE reads and lists one entry per CDR3 protein. The data hold 1.2 million to 1.5 million distinct CDR3 sequences, with around 55% observed a single time. The germline V gene encodes CDR1 LGHNA and CDR2 YNFKEQ. This CDR3 spans 16 amino acids. V shed 1 base, J shed 9 bases, and the junction held 6 bases outside the gene matches.

The sample taken for sequencing was blood. This TCR was recovered from a man aged 18 to 35 in good health. The rearrangement uses TRBV4-2 and TRBJ2-1, with 13 nucleotides matching TRBD2. CDR3 nucleotide sequence: TGTGCCAGCAGCCAAGCACTAGCGGGAGGGCCTAGTGAGCAGTTCTTC. The encoded protein is CASSQALAGGPSEQFF.